These 13 T cell receptor beta chains were sequenced from one sample in a study of blood T cell repertoires in COVID-19. Data came from immunoSEQ multiplex PCR; TCRdb stores just in-frame clones and leaves some out. The sample includes 20,000 to 30,000 clones, 80% to 95% of them seen just once. What was sequenced was peripheral blood. The origin of the receptors is a human donor in a cohort sampled during active COVID-19.

The chain recombines TRBV2 with TRBJ2-5; TRBD1 aligns across 7 bases. CDR1 SNHLY and CDR2 FYNNEI come from the germline V gene. The V and J ends lost 5 bases and 5 bases, in that order; junction bases with no gene match: 5. CDR3 length: 13 amino acids. CDR3 sequence (DNA): TGTGCCAGCAGTCCAGACAGGGTTGAGACCCAGTACTTC. It translates to CASSPDRVETQYF.

The chain joins TRBV3-1 (or the pseudogene TRBV3-2) to TRBJ2-2; TRBD1 might be the D (6 bases). The germline V gene has CDR1 LGHDT and CDR2 YNNKEL (reference sequence). This CDR3 region has 15 residues. The V end was cut by 7 bases, the J end by 0 bases, with 12 bases between. The CDR3 reads CASTPDRANTGELFF. CDR3 nucleotides: TGTGCCAGCACCCCGGACAGAGCGAACACCGGGGAGCTGTTTTTT.

V is TRBV29-1 and J is TRBJ2-1; D uncertain. V lost 5 bases and J 0 bases, leaving 11 bases between the germline ends. This CDR3 region has 14 residues. CDR1 is SQVTM and CDR2 is ANQGSEA in the germline V gene. CDR3 amino acids: CSVIDTTSYNEQFF. In nucleotides, the CDR3 is TGCAGCGTTATCGACACGACCTCCTACAATGAGCAGTTCTTC.

The V call is TRBV7-2, the J call TRBJ1-2; the match to TRBD1 covers 9 bases. CDR1 is SGHTA and CDR2 is FQGNSA in the germline V gene. V shed 2 bases and J 6 bases; nucleotides not matched to a gene: 1. The CDR3 contains 13 residues. CDR3 coding DNA: TGTGCCAGCAGCTTAAGGACAGGGGATGGCTACACCTTC. Protein: CASSLRTGDGYTF.

The V gene is TRBV28, the J gene TRBJ2-7; 8 bases match TRBD2. This CDR3 region has 14 residues. V lost 8 bases and J lost 1; bases outside the gene matches: 7. Germline lookup yields CDR1 MDHEN and CDR2 SYDVKM. The CDR3, as DNA: TGTGCCAGCGGAGGAAGCGGGGGTTCCTACGAGCAGTACTTC. Protein sequence: CASGGSGGSYEQYF.

V is TRBV4-2 and J is TRBJ2-6; 10 bases line up with TRBD1. The CDR3 has 19 residues. V lost 4 bases to trimming and J lost 0 bases; unmatched junction nucleotides: 9. Germline loops: CDR1 LGHNA, CDR2 YNFKEQ. The CDR3 is CASSLPTGGPPSGANVLTF. The DNA of the CDR3 is TGTGCCAGCAGCCTACCGACAGGGGGCCCGCCCTCTGGGGCCAACGTCCTGACTTTC.

This chain joins TRBV3-1 (or the pseudogene TRBV3-2) and TRBJ2-1; no clear D gene. CDR3 length: 13 amino acids. Trimming removed 4 bases at V and 7 bases at J, with 11 bases between. Looked up from germline, CDR1 is LGHDT and CDR2 is YNNKEL (reference sequence). The CDR3 region has the DNA TGTGCCAGCAGCCTAACGACTCAGAATGAGCAGTTCTTC. Its protein is CASSLTTQNEQFF.

The chain links TRBV5-1 to TRBJ1-4; a possible D gene is TRBD1 (5 bases). CDR1 is SGHRS and CDR2 is YFSETQ in the germline V gene. The CDR3 sequence is 16 residues long. V lost 5 bases to trimming and J lost 2 bases, with 16 bases between them. CDR3 sequence: CASRQTFGATNEKLFF. The CDR3 DNA sequence: TGCGCCAGCAGACAAACTTTTGGGGCGACTAATGAAAAACTGTTTTTT.

Note on this clone: The junction does not match germline at one end; this may be a read error. The chain recombines TRBV7-7 with TRBJ2-1; D unclear. The CDR3 extends over 15 amino acids. CDR1 and CDR2 from the germline V gene are SSHAT and FNYEAQ (reference sequence). CDR3 nucleotides: TGTGCTAGCAGCTTAGCTCTAGTCCCGTACAATGAGCAGTTCTTC. Translated, it gives CASSLALVPYNEQFF.

The CDR3 spells CASSKQGLAKNIQYF. The CDR3 nucleotides are TGTGCCAGTAGTAAACAGGGGTTAGCCAAAAACATTCAGTACTTC. The V and J genes are TRBV19 and TRBJ2-4; 7 nucleotides match TRBD1. This CDR3 comprises 15 residues. Trimming removed 4 bases from V and 0 bases from J; junction bases left unmatched: 3. CDR1 is LNHDA and CDR2 is SQIVND in the germline V gene (reference sequence). Full variable domain (remainder filled in from reference TRBV19 and TRBJ2-4): DGGITQSPKYLFRKEGQNVTLSCEQNLNHDAMYWYRQDPGQGLRLIYYSQIVNDFQKGDIAEGYSVSREKKESFPLTVTSAQKNPTAFYLCASSKQGLAKNIQYFGAGTRLSVL.

The chain links TRBV9 to TRBJ1-2; TRBD1 might be the D (5 bases). This CDR3 has 15 amino acids. Trimming shortened V by 0 bases and J by 3 bases, and 12 bases separated the two germline ends. Germline V CDR1 and CDR2: SGDLS, YYNGEE. Here the CDR3 reads CASSVGGDLDYGYTF. The CDR3 DNA follows: TGTGCCAGCAGCGTAGGGGGGGATCTCGACTATGGCTACACCTTC.

V and J are TRBV9 and TRBJ2-1; TRBD1 might be the D (6 bases). V was cut by 4 bases and J by 6 bases, with 11 bases left in between. The CDR3 is 13 residues long. CDR1 and CDR2 (germline): SGDLS, YYNGEE. As DNA, the CDR3 is TGTGCCAGCAGCCAGACAGGCCTCAATGAGCAGTTCTTC. This gives the protein CASSQTGLNEQFF. Drawing the rest from reference TRBV9 and TRBJ2-1, the complete variable domain is DSGVTQTPKHLITATGQRVTLRCSPRSGDLSVYWYQQSLDQGLQFLIQYYNGEERAKGNILERFSAQQFPDLHSELNLSSLELGDSALYFCASSQTGLNEQFFGPGTRLTVL.

The rearrangement links TRBV25-1 to TRBJ1-1; D unresolved. The germline V and J ends were trimmed by 4 bases and 9 bases, with 9 bases remaining between them. Looked up from germline, CDR1 is MGHDK and CDR2 is SYGVNS. The CDR3 extends over 11 amino acids. The CDR3: CASSGGDKAFF. The CDR3 DNA follows: TGTGCCAGCAGTGGTGGCGACAAAGCTTTCTTT.